The present entry profiles one T cell receptor beta chain with its context. Its specificity is not known. This entry is derived from a study of CD8+CD57+ T cells in acquired aplastic anemia. Study in general: The average for DNA from sorted CD4+ and CD8+ cells was 3.2 ug. Healthy donors gave some 10 million reads on average for CD4+ cells. Study-level results: Patients and controls shared 25 to 35 CD8+ CDR3 sequences, highly expressed in patients. Controls and patients did not differ significantly in CD8+ Simpson's diversity.

TCR beta VDJ and CDR3 were profiled, and genomic DNA was the template. TCRdb fed the reads into MiXCR, producing one record per CDR3 protein. The repertoire has around 180,000 distinct CDR3 sequences, about 60% of them found once; the top ten carry 45% to 50%. CDR1 and CDR2 from the germline V gene are SGHVS and FNYEAQ. CDR3 size: 13 residues. The V end was cut by 5 bases, the J end by 9 bases, with 14 bases between. The chain has TRBV7-6 and TRBJ1-5; D is uncertain. The specimen sequenced was sorted CD4+, CD8+, or CD8+CD57+ T cells (not recorded which) from PBMCs. This clonotype was sampled from a human donor in good health. The CDR3 loop reads CASSPLGGPPQHF. In DNA form, the CDR3 reads TGTGCCAGCAGCCCCCTCGGAGGGCCGCCCCAGCATTTT.